The next 12 T cell receptor beta chains were all read from a single sample in a study of T cells in Graves' hyperthyroidism and ophthalmopathy. Regions amplified from RNA transcripts were the TCR beta CDR3 regions. The study used the HTBI primer set for a first-round RT-PCR of the TCR CDR3. TCRdb itself ran the multiplex PCR reads through MiXCR, one entry per CDR3 protein. The sample lists around 660,000 distinct CDR3 sequences; 45% were seen once. The sequenced sample consisted of peripheral blood or thyroid tissue (not recorded which). Receptors originate from an adult man with Graves' disease, either hyperthyroidism or ophthalmopathy (not recorded which).

The chain couples TRBV10-3 to TRBJ2-7, with a tentative D call TRBD2 (6 bases). With 6 bases removed from V and 2 bases from J, the gap between germline ends came to 14 bases. The CDR3 covers 14 residues. From germline, CDR1 is ENHRY and CDR2 SYGVKD. The CDR3: CAISSGGAPYEQYF. DNA for the CDR3: TGTGCCATCAGCTCAGGCGGGGCCCCCTACGAGCAGTACTTC.

V usage is TRBV29-1 and J usage is TRBJ1-4, with 12 bases matching TRBD1. Germline V gene data show CDR1 as SQVTM and CDR2 as ANQGSEA. V was clipped by 7 bases and J by 8 bases; unmatched bases: 5. CDR3 length: 13 amino acids. CDR3 nucleotides: TGCAGCGGCGGGACAGGGGGCGTCGAAAAACTGTTTTTT. Protein: CSGGTGGVEKLFF.

Of note for this clonotype: A much larger clone differs from this one at a single base, so this may be a read error. This rearrangement joins TRBV9 to TRBJ1-6; 8 bases agree with TRBD1. Per germline, CDR1 SGDLS and CDR2 YYNGEE. Trimming at V came to 5 bases and at J to 10 bases, leaving 8 bases not matched to a gene. The CDR3 spans 14 residues. CDR3 DNA sequence: TGTGCCAGCAGTCCAGGGGGCGTAAGATCACCCCTCCACTTT. Its translation is CASSPGGVRSPLHF. Filled out from reference TRBV9 and TRBJ1-6, the complete variable domain reads DSGVTQTPKHLITATGQRVTLRCSPRSGDLSVYWYQQSLDQGLQFLIQYYNGEERAKGNILERFSAQQFPDLHSELNLSSLELGDSALYFCASSPGGVRSPLHFGNGTRLTVT.

A few counts support this clonotype. A read error may account for a junction end that differs from germline. The genes are TRBV10-3 and TRBJ1-6; the D is unclear. CDR1 and CDR2 (germline): ENHRY, SYGVKD. The CDR3 totals 17 residues. In nucleotides, the CDR3 is TGTGCCAGCAGTTCAGCCACCCAGGCGTCCTATAATTCACCCCTCCACTTT. Residues: CASSSATQASYNSPLHF.

In this sample, this clonotype turned up many times. The chain uses TRBV12-3 or TRBV12-4 and TRBJ1-5; D uncertain. This CDR3 region has 14 residues. V lost 1 base and J lost 5, with 9 bases in between. CDR3 region: CASSLEGSHQPQHF. The CDR3 DNA follows: TGTGCCAGCAGTTTAGAGGGAAGTCATCAGCCCCAGCATTTT.

This chain links TRBV10-3 with TRBJ1-1; TRBD1 aligns across 7 bases. The CDR3 has 12 amino acids. J lost 6 bases, V lost 6 bases, and 4 bases had no gene match. Per germline, CDR1 ENHRY and CDR2 SYGVKD. The CDR3 region has the DNA TGTGCCATCAGAAGTGGGACAGCTGAAGCTTTCTTT. Encoded protein: CAIRSGTAEAFF.

This clonotype appeared a few times. The chain links TRBV12-3 or TRBV12-4 to TRBJ1-5; 9 bases agree with TRBD1. J gave up 9 bases and V 1 base, and 4 bases lay outside the gene matches. The CDR3 is 14 residues long. The CDR3 nucleotides read TGTGCCAGCAGTTTAGGGACAGGGGTTCGGCCCCAGCATTTT. Residues: CASSLGTGVRPQHF.

On this clonotype: It may be a read error: a sequence one base away is much more abundant. V is TRBV7-9 and J is TRBJ2-7; 10 bases fit TRBD1. CDR3 length: 13 residues. V was pared by 5 bases and J by 4 bases, with 2 bases of the junction left unmatched. Germline V gene sequence: CDR1 SEHNR, CDR2 FQNEAQ (reference sequence). The CDR3 here is CASSDRGRYEQYF. In DNA form, the CDR3 reads TGTGCCAGCAGCGACAGGGGGCGGTACGAGCAGTACTTC.

The chain links TRBV11-1 to TRBJ2-7; a weak D match, TRBD1 (5 bases). Germline V gene data show CDR1 as SGHAT and CDR2 as FQDESV (reference sequence). The CDR3 is 14 amino acids. V dropped 4 bases and J dropped 1 base, with 11 bases sitting between them. The CDR3 loop reads CASSSIAGSYEQYF. The CDR3 DNA reads TGTGCCAGCAGCTCGATCGCAGGGTCCTACGAGCAGTACTTC.

The V gene is TRBV4-2, the J gene TRBJ2-6; 7 nucleotides agree with TRBD2. With 2 bases clipped from V and 0 bases from J, the junction kept 4 bases outside the gene matches. CDR1 LGHNA and CDR2 YNFKEQ come from the germline V gene. There are 17 residues in the CDR3. As DNA, the CDR3 is TGTGCCAGCAGCCAAACTGGGACTACCTCTGGGGCCAACGTCCTGACTTTC. Protein product: CASSQTGTTSGANVLTF.

This clonotype has only a few counts. The chain links TRBV12-3 or TRBV12-4 to TRBJ1-1; 8 nucleotides match TRBD1. With 5 bases clipped from V and 4 bases from J, the junction kept 6 bases outside the gene matches. This CDR3 comprises 14 residues. CDR3 nucleotide sequence: TGTGCCAGCAGTCCTACAGGGGGAGTCACTGAAGCTTTCTTT. Amino acid sequence: CASSPTGGVTEAFF.

This clonotype was recorded many times. The rearrangement joins TRBV2 to TRBJ1-1; possible D gene TRBD1, 5 bases. From germline, CDR1 is SNHLY and CDR2 FYNNEI. This CDR3 region has 13 residues. V dropped 8 bases and J dropped 4 bases, with 14 bases sitting between them. The CDR3 sequence: CASAEGRATEAFF. The DNA of the CDR3 is TGTGCCAGCGCGGAGGGGCGGGCCACTGAAGCTTTCTTT.